This TCR beta chain was identified during a study of cytomegalovirus exposure and HLA in healthy donors. The PCR used 60 Vbeta and 13 Jbeta primers. Clones were read by immunoSEQ multiplex PCR, and TCRdb kept only the in-frame ones, dropping some. The sample holds fewer than 150,000 clones; roughly 80% are singletons and the top ten take 2.7%. V gave up 5 bases and J gave up 8 bases; unmatched junction bases: 9. This CDR3 contains 14 residues. Germline CDR1 reads MNHNS; CDR2 reads SASEGT. This clone is a singleton in its sample. The sequenced sample consisted of PBMCs. The origin of this receptor is a woman in her thirties or forties in good health and CMV-seropositive. The V call is TRBV6-1, the J call TRBJ1-5; 7 nucleotides align to TRBD1. CDR3 amino acids: CASSSTGTGEPQHF. The CDR3 DNA is TGTGCCAGCAGTTCGACAGGGACCGGGGAGCCCCAGCATTTT.